This T cell receptor (beta chain) derives from a study of blood T cell repertoires in COVID-19. The V and J ends lost 5 bases and 7 bases respectively, with 8 bases between them. The CDR3 contains 11 residues. Germline CDR1 reads SGHTA; CDR2 reads FQGNSA. Sequencing was performed with immunoSEQ multiplex PCR; in TCRdb, only in-frame clones are kept and a portion is missing. The data hold approximately 360,000 clones, with roughly 80% observed a single time. The TCR sequence derives from a woman aged 45-59 years who had recovered from COVID-19. The rearrangement uses TRBV7-2 and TRBJ1-1; D unresolved. Sequencing was performed on PBMCs or T cells enriched from blood (not recorded which). The CDR3 is CASSQLSEAFF. The CDR3 DNA reads as TGTGCCAGCAGCCAACTGAGTGAAGCTTTCTTT.